This TCR beta chain was retrieved from a study of blood T cells in healthy people across ages. The sample, 7.5 to 10 milliliters of peripheral blood, was drawn from each donor. Then a second PCR, running about 7 to 11 cycles, was carried out with a sample-barcoded 5' primer and a J-beta primer mix. Via MiXCR, TCRdb re-called the 5' RACE reads, giving one row per CDR3 protein. The table shows around 870,000 distinct CDR3 sequences, with 25% to 30% occurring only once. This clonotype was counted many times. With V trimmed by 3 bases and J by 5 bases, 4 bases remained unmatched. The germline V gene has CDR1 PRHDT and CDR2 FYEKMQ (reference sequence). The CDR3 extends over 15 amino acids.

This clonotype originated in a woman of 80 years or more in good health. The sequencing sample was made of blood. The chain uses TRBV13 and TRBJ1-4; 9 nucleotides align to TRBD1. This CDR3 is CASSLVGTGNEKLFF. The CDR3 coding sequence is TGTGCCAGCAGCTTGGTCGGGACAGGGAATGAAAAACTGTTTTTT. Full variable domain (missing parts from reference TRBV13 and TRBJ1-4): AAGVIQSPRHLIKEKRETATLKCYPIPRHDTVYWYQQGPGQDPQFLISFYEKMQSDKGSIPDRFSAQQFSDYHSELNMSSLELGDSALYFCASSLVGTGNEKLFFGSGTQLSVL.